Reported below is one T cell receptor beta chain. What it binds is unknown. The data originate from a study of cytomegalovirus exposure and HLA in healthy donors. This donor's file did not include a recorded CMV serostatus. 60 Vbeta and 13 Jbeta primers were used in PCR. Original handling: Counted up in a later analysis, unique TCR beta chains came to approximately 83 million, with around 9.9 million shared. Here immunoSEQ multiplex PCR was the method, and the copy in TCRdb shows in-frame clones only, minus some. The DNA gave D and trimming, while V, J and clone size come from that table. The sample carries about 80,000 clones, roughly 80% recorded once. Germline V CDR1 and CDR2: SGDLS, YYNGEE. CDR3 size: 13 residues. The V end was cut by 4 bases, the J end by 11 bases, with 16 bases between. Whole-study findings and limits: The likely origin of a cluster of highly shared sequence variants was a sequencing artifact. A later analysis associated 16,951 TCR beta sequences with HLA alleles at a 0.05 false discovery rate.

The chain has TRBV9 and TRBJ2-1; possible D gene TRBD2, 6 bases. Specimen: PBMCs. This clonotype originated in a human donor in good health. CDR3 residues: CASSSNAGRKQFF. In nucleotides, the CDR3 is TGTGCCAGCAGCTCAAACGCGGGGAGGAAGCAGTTCTTC.